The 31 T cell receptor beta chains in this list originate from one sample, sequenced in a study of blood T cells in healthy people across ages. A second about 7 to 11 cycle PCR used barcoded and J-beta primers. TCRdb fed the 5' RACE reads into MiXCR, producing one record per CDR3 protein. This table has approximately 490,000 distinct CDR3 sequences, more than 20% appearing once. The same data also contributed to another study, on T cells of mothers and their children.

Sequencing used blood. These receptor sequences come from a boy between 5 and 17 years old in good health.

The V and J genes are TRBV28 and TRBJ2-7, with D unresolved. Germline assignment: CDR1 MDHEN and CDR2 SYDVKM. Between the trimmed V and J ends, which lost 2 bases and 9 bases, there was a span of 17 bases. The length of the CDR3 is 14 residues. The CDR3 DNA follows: TGTGCCAGCAGTTTAACCGGACCCCGTAGGGTGCAGTACTTC. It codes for CASSLTGPRRVQYF.

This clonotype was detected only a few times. The CDR3 coding sequence is TGTGCCAGCCGACACCCCGAGAGGGGTTCTGAAAAACTGTTTTTT. Translation gives CASRHPERGSEKLFF. The V and J genes are TRBV28 and TRBJ1-4; tentative D call: TRBD1 (5 bases). Germline V gives CDR1 MDHEN, CDR2 SYDVKM. The CDR3 spans 15 residues. V dropped 8 bases and J dropped 7 bases, with 20 bases sitting between them.

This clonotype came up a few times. This CDR3 is CASTLSGTGVDEQFF. The CDR3 DNA reads as TGTGCCAGCACCTTGTCGGGGACAGGGGTTGATGAGCAGTTCTTC. The chain is built from TRBV7-9 and TRBJ2-1, with 10 bases lining up with TRBD1. CDR1 and CDR2 from the germline V gene are SEHNR and FQNEAQ (reference sequence). The ends lost 7 bases at V and 8 bases at J; junction bases unmatched: 11. This CDR3 has 15 residues.

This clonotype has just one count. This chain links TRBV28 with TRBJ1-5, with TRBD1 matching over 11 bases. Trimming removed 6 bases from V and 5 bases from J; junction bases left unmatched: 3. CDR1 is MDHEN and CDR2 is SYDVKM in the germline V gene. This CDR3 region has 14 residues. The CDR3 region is CASSGTGGYQPQHF. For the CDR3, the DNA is TGTGCCAGCAGCGGGACAGGGGGGTATCAGCCCCAGCATTTT.

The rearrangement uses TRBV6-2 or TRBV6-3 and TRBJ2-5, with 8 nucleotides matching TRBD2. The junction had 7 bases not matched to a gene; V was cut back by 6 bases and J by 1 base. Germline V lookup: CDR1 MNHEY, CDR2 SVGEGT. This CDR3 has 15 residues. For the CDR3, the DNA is TGTGCCAGCAGATGGAATAGCGGGACCCAAGAGACCCAGTACTTC. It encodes CASRWNSGTQETQYF.

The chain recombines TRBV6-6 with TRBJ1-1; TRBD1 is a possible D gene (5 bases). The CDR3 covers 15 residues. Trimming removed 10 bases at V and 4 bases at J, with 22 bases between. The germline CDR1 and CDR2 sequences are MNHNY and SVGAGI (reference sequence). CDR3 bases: TGTGCCATCTACCCGAGGCAGGGCGGGACCACTGAAGCTTTCTTT. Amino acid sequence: CAIYPRQGGTTEAFF.

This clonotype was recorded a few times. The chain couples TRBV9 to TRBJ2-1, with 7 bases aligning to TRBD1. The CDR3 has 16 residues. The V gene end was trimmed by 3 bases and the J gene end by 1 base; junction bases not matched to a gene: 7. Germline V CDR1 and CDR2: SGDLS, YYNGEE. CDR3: CASSAETGPSYNEQFF. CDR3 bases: TGTGCCAGCAGCGCCGAGACAGGGCCTTCCTACAATGAGCAGTTCTTC.

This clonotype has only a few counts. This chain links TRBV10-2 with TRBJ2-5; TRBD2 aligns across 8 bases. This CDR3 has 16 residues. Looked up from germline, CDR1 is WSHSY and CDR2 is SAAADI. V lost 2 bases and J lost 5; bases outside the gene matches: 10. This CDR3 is CASSEREGQVGETQYF. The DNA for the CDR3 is TGCGCCAGCAGTGAGCGGGAGGGCCAAGTAGGGGAGACCCAGTACTTC.

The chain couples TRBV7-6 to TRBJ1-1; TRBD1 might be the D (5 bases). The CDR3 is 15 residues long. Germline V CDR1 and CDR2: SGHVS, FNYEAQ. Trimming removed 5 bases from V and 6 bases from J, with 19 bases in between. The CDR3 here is CASSVVYRCRPEAFF. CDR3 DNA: TGTGCCAGCAGCGTAGTGTACAGGTGTAGACCTGAAGCTTTCTTT.

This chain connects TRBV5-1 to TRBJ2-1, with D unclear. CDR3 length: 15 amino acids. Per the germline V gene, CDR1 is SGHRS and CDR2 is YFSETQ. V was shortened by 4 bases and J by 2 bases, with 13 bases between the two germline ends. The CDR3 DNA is TGCGCCAGCAGCCCGGTCCCCGGACCCTACAATGAGCAGTTCTTC. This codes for CASSPVPGPYNEQFF.

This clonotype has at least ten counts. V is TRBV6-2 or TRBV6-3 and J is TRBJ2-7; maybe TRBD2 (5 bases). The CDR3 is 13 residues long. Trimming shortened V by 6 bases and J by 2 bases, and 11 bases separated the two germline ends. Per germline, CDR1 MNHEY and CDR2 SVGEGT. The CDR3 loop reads CASSRTGTYEQYF. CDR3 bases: TGTGCCAGCAGCAGAACCGGGACCTACGAGCAGTACTTC.

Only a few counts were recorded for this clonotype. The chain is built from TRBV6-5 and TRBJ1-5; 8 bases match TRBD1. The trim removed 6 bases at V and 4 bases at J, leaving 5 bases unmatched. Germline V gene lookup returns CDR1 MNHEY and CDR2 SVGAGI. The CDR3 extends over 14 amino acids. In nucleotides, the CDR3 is TGTGCCAGCAGGCTAGACAGGGGAAATCAGCCCCAGCATTTT. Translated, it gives CASRLDRGNQPQHF.

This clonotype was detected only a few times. The CDR3 reads CASSVGNMWDSDYGYTF. As DNA, the CDR3 is TGTGCCAGCAGCGTAGGGAATATGTGGGACAGCGACTATGGCTACACCTTC. V and J are TRBV9 and TRBJ1-2; 7 bases fit TRBD1. Germline V gene lookup returns CDR1 SGDLS and CDR2 YYNGEE. Trimming cost V 0 bases and J 3 bases; bases outside gene matches: 11. This CDR3 is 17 amino acids long.

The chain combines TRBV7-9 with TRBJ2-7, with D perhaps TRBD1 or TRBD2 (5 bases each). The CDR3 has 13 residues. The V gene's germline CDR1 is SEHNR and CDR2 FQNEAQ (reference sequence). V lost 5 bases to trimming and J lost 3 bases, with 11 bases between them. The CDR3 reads CASSNRDHYEQYF. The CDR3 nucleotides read TGTGCCAGCAGCAACCGGGACCACTACGAGCAGTACTTC.

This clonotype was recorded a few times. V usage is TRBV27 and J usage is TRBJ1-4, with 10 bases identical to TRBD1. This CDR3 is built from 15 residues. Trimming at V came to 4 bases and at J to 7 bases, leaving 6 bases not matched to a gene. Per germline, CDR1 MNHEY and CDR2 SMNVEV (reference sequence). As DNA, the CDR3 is TGTGCCAGCAGTTCCCTGACAGGGGGCTTTGAAAAACTGTTTTTT. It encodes CASSSLTGGFEKLFF.

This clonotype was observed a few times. The CDR3 nucleotides are TGCAGCGGATTGGACAACTCCTACGAGCAGTACTTC. This translates into CSGLDNSYEQYF. V is TRBV29-1 and J is TRBJ2-7, with a possible D match to TRBD1 (5 bases). Germline V gives CDR1 SQVTM, CDR2 ANQGSEA. This CDR3 has 12 residues. Trimming left V 7 bases short and J 0 bases short, with 10 bases between.

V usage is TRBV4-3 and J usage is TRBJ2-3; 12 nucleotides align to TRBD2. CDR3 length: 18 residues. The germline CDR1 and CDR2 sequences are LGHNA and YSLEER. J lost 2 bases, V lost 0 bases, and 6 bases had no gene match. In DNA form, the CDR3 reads TGCGCCAGCAGCCAAGAAGGATGGACTAGCGGGACCACAGATACGCAGTATTTT. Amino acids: CASSQEGWTSGTTDTQYF.

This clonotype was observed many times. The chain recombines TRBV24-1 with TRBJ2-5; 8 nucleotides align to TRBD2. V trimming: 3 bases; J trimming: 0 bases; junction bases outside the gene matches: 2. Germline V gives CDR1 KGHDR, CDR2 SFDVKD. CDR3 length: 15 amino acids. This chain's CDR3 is CATSDPSGYQETQYF. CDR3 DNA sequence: TGTGCCACCAGTGATCCTAGCGGGTACCAAGAGACCCAGTACTTC.

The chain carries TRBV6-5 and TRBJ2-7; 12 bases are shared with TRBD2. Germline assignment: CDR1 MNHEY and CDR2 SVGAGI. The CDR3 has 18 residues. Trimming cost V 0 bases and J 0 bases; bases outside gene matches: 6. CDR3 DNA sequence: TGTGCCAGCAGTTACTCTCGGACTAGCGGGGCTAGCTCCTACGAGCAGTACTTC. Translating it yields CASSYSRTSGASSYEQYF.

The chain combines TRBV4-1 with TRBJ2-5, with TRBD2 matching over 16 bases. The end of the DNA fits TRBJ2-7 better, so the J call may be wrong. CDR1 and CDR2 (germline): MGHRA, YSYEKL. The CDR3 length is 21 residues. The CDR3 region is CASSHGPSLGLAGGPEYEQYF. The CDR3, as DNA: TGCGCCAGCAGCCACGGACCGTCGTTGGGACTAGCGGGAGGGCCGGAGTACGAGCAGTACTTC.

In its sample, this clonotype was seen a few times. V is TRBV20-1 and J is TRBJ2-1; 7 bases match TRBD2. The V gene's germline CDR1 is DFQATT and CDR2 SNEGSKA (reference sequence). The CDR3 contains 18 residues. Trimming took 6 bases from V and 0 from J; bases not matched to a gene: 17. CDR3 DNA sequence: TGCAGTGCGAAGACGTACACTGGGGGGGAGGGCTCCTACAATGAGCAGTTCTTC. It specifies CSAKTYTGGEGSYNEQFF.

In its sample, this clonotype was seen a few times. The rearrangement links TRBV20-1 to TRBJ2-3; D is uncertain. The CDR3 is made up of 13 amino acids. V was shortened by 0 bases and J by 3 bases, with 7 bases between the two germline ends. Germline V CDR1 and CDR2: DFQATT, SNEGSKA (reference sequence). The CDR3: CSARDRRTDTQYF. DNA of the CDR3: TGCAGTGCTAGAGATCGCCGTACAGATACGCAGTATTTT.

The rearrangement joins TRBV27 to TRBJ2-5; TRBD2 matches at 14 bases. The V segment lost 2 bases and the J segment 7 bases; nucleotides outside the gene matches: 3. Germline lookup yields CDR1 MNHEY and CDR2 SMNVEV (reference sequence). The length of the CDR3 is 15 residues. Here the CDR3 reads CASSLRGLAGATQYF. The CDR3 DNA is TGTGCCAGCAGTTTAAGGGGACTAGCGGGGGCGACCCAGTACTTC.

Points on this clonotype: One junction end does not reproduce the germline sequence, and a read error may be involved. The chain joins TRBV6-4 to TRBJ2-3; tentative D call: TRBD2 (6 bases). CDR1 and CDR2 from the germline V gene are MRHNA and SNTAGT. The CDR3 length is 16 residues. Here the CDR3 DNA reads TGTGCCAGTGCCTCCTCCCGGCGGGACCCCACAGATACGCGGTATTTT. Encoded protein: CASASSRRDPTDTRYF.

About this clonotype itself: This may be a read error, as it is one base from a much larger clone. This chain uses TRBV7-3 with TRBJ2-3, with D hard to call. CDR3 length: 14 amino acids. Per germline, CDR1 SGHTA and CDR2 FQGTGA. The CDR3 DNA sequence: TGTGCCAGCAGCTTGGGGAAAAGCACAGATACGCGGTATTTT. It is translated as CASSLGKSTDTRYF. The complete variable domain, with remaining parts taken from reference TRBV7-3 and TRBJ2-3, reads GAGVSQTPSNKVTEKGKYVELRCDPISGHTALYWYRQSLGQGPEFLIYFQGTGAADDSGLPNDRFFAVRPEGSVSTLKIQRTERGDSAVYLCASSLGKSTDTRYFGPGTRLTVL.

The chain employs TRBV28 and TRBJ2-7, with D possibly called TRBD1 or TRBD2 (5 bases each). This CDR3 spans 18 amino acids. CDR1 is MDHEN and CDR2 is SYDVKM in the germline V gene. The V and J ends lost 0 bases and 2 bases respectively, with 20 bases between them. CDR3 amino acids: CASSLWYSGADLTYEQYF. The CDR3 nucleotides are TGTGCCAGCAGTTTATGGTATTCCGGGGCTGATTTAACCTACGAGCAGTACTTC.

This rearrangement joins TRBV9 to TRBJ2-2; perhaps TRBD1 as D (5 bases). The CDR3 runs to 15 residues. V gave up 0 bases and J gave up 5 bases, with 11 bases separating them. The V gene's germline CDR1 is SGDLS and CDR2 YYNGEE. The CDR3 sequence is CASSVGAGKTGELFF. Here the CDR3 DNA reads TGTGCCAGCAGCGTAGGGGCAGGGAAGACCGGGGAGCTGTTTTTT.

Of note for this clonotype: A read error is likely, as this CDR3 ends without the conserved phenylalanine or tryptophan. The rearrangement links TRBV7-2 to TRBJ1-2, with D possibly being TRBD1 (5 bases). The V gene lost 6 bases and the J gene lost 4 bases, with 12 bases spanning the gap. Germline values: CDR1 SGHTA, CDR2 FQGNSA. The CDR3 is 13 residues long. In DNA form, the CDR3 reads TGTGCCAGCAGGGTGGGGCTGGCCTATGGCTACACCCTC. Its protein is CASRVGLAYGYTL.

Here the CDR3 reads CASRPIGGRGEKLFF. The CDR3 nucleotides read TGTGCCAGCCGACCCATAGGGGGGAGAGGAGAAAAACTGTTTTTT. This chain uses TRBV27 with TRBJ1-4; tentatively, D is TRBD1 (6 bases). Trimming left V 8 bases short and J 8 bases short, with 21 bases between. The CDR3 runs to 15 residues. CDR1 and CDR2 from the germline V gene are MNHEY and SMNVEV (reference sequence).

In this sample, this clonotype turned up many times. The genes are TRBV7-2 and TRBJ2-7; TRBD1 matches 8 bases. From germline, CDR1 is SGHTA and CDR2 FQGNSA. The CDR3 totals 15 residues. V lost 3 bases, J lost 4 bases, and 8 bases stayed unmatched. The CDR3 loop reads CASSFSYRGSYEQYF. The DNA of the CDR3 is TGTGCCAGCAGCTTCTCCTACAGGGGGTCATACGAGCAGTACTTC.

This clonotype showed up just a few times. The CDR3 DNA is TGCGCCAGCAGCCCGGAGGTAGTGGAGACCCAGTACTTC. It encodes CASSPEVVETQYF. This chain uses TRBV5-1 with TRBJ2-5; the D gene is possibly TRBD2 (5 bases). Germline CDR1 and CDR2: SGHRS and YFSETQ. This CDR3 has 13 amino acids. The V end was cut by 4 bases, the J end by 5 bases, with 12 bases between.